These T cell receptor beta chains were read from a single sample in a study of cytomegalovirus exposure and HLA in healthy donors. Using immunoSEQ multiplex PCR, the repertoire was profiled, and TCRdb retains in-frame clones only, with some absent. Of fewer than 150,000 clones in the sample, around 80% were seen once. Sequenced sample: PBMCs. The origin of the receptors is a woman between 40 and 55 years old in good health and CMV-seropositive. Each CDR3 is given with its conserved first and last residue. For some rows the clone size is stated as once, few or many, or as a class when expanded; others skip it.

V	size	J	CDR3
TRBV5-1	-	TRBJ2-7	CASSLGDWGRSYEQYF
TRBV5-1	-	TRBJ1-2	CASSLAGGWNRDGYTF
TRBV4-2	-	TRBJ2-5	CASSQTLAGLQETQYF
TRBV27	-	TRBJ2-1	CASRGEQFF
TRBV19	-	TRBJ1-5	CASSNRQAPNQPQHF
TRBV5-1	few	TRBJ1-1	CASSTGRALGEAFF
TRBV19	-	TRBJ2-5	CARVHRDETQYF
TRBV27	-	TRBJ2-7	CATGLAGVYEQYF
TRBV19	-	TRBJ1-6	CASTPDRETSPLHF
TRBV5-4	-	TRBJ2-7	CASSYGLAGGYEQYF
TRBV5-1	-	TRBJ2-4	CASSLRGDEEAKNIQYF
TRBV6-5	-	TRBJ1-1	CASSYAGNTEAFF
TRBV7-2	-	TRBJ1-5	CASSPGLWGQGERQPQHF
TRBV29-1	-	TRBJ1-1	CSVVRRRQVNTEAFF
TRBV10-3	-	TRBJ2-7	CAISEGGPSYEQYF
TRBV2	-	TRBJ2-5	CAGKKEQSESQYF
TRBV4-2	-	TRBJ2-1	CASSQDRTRDNEQFF
TRBV14	-	TRBJ2-5	CASSPHVRDKETQYF
TRBV4-3	-	TRBJ2-3	CASTQAGDGTDTQYF
TRBV7-8	-	TRBJ1-2	CASSLTGFGYTF
TRBV7-3	-	TRBJ2-2	CASSLSGAGELFF
TRBV6-5	-	TRBJ2-2	CASSYWGPNTGELFF
TRBV5-1	-	TRBJ2-3	CASARGGGRTDTQYF
TRBV5-1	-	TRBJ2-5	CASSPQGGETQYF
TRBV18	-	TRBJ2-1	CASSPPRLADYNEQFF
TRBV7-8	-	TRBJ2-6	CASSYRQGGSGANVLTF
TRBV30	-	TRBJ2-6	CAWSVLSGANVLTF
TRBV29-1	-	TRBJ1-2	CSVGNQGTGNYGYTF
TRBV5-1	-	TRBJ2-1	CASRGTSGGNNEQFF
TRBV6-4	-	TRBJ2-1	CASSALASGYNEQFF
TRBV2	-	TRBJ1-2	CASSKQGTLNYGYTF
TRBV9	few	TRBJ1-4	CASSVGQGVTANEKLFF
TRBV4-3	-	TRBJ2-1	CASSQDQLAGVFAQFF
TRBV29-1	-	TRBJ2-1	CSVRPTGGYNEQFF
TRBV7-6	few	TRBJ1-2	CASSLRGGDYGYTF
TRBV5-1	-	TRBJ2-3	CASSLGLAGDTQYF
TRBV5-1	-	TRBJ2-2	CASRGASGGSNTGELFF
TRBV27	-	TRBJ2-7	CASSYKVFSGEQYF
TRBV21-1	-	TRBJ2-1	CASSKPRLRTSGTDNEQFF
TRBV6-1	-	TRBJ1-4	CASSVTATNEKLFF
TRBV5-1	once	TRBJ1-2	CASSLGDRAGYTF
TRBV7-8	once	TRBJ2-7	CASSVSGTISYEQYF
TRBV7-9	-	TRBJ1-2	CASSLDRGGYTF
TRBV5-1	few	TRBJ1-1	CASSLEQGFTEAFF